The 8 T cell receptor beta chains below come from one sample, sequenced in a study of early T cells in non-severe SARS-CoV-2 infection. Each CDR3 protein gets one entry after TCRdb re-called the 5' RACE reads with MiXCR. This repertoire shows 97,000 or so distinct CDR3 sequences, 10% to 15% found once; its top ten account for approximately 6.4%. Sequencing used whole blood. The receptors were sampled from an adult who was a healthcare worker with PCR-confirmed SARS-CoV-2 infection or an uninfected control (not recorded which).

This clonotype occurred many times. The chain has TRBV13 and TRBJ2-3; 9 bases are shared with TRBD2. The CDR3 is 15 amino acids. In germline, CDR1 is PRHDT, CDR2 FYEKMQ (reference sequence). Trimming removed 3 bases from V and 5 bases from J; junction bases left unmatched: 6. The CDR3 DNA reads TGTGCCAGCAGCTTCGCGGGAGGGCCAGAAGATACGCAGTATTTT. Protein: CASSFAGGPEDTQYF. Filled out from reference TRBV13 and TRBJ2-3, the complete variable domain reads AAGVIQSPRHLIKEKRETATLKCYPIPRHDTVYWYQQGPGQDPQFLISFYEKMQSDKGSIPDRFSAQQFSDYHSELNMSSLELGDSALYFCASSFAGGPEDTQYFGPGTRLTVL.

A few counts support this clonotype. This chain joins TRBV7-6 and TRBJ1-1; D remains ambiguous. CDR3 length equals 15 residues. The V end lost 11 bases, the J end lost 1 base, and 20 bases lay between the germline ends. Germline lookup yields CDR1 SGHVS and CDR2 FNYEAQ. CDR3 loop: CAVTPRSKTNTEAFF. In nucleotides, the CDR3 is TGTGCCGTGACCCCCCGGAGCAAGACGAACACTGAAGCTTTCTTT.

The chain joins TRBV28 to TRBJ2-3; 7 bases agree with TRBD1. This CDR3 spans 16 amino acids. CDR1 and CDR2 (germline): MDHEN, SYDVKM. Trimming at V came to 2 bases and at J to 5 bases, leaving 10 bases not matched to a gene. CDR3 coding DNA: TGTGCCAGCAGTTTACCGGTGACAGGGCTCTTAGATACGCAGTATTTT. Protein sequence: CASSLPVTGLLDTQYF.

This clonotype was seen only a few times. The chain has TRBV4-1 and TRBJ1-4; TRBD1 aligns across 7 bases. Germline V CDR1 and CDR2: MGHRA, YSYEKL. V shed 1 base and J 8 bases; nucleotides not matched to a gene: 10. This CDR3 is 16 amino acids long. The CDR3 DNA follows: TGCGCCAGCAGCCAAGTTCTGGGACAGCGGCAAGAAAAACTGTTTTTT. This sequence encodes CASSQVLGQRQEKLFF.

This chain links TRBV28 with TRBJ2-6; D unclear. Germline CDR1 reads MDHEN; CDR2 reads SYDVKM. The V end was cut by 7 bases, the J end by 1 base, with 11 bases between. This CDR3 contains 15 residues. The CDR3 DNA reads TGTGCCAGCACCCTGGGCGGATCTGGGGCCAACGTCCTGACTTTC. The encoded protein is CASTLGGSGANVLTF.

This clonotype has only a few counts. Here the CDR3 reads CASGLGGEQYF. The CDR3 DNA follows: TGTGCCAGCGGGCTTGGGGGCGAGCAGTACTTC. V gene TRBV12-3 or TRBV12-4 combines with J gene TRBJ2-7, with D perhaps assigned TRBD1 or TRBD2 (5 bases each). The CDR3 has 11 amino acids. V was clipped by 8 bases and J by 6 bases, with 11 bases between them.

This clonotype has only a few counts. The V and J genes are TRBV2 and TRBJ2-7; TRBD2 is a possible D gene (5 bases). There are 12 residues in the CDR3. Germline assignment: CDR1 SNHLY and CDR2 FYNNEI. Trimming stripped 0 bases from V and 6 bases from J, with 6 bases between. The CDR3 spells CASSEARAEQYF. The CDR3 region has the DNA TGTGCCAGCAGTGAAGCGCGGGCCGAGCAGTACTTC. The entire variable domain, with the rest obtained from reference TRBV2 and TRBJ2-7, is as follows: EPEVTQTPSHQVTQMGQEVILRCVPISNHLYFYWYRQILGQKVEFLVSFYNNEISEKSEIFDDQFSVERPDGSNFTLKIRSTKLEDSAMYFCASSEARAEQYFGPGTRLTVT.

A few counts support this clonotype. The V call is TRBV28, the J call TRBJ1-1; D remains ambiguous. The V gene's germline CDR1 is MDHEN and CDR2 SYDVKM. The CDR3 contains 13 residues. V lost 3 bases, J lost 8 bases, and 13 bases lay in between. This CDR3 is CASSFRRTPEAFF. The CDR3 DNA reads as TGTGCCAGCAGTTTTCGCCGGACTCCCGAAGCTTTCTTT.